The 8 T cell receptor beta chains presented below share a single source sample, sequenced in a study of T cell repertoires in cytomegalovirus infection. Via MiXCR, TCRdb re-called the reads, giving one row per CDR3 protein. The sample lists approximately 160,000 distinct CDR3 sequences, roughly 17% occurring once. Sequenced input: CD8+ T cells from PBMCs. These receptors originate from a human donor in good health (CMV status not recorded). Some clones in this sample may be carry-over from other donors' samples.

The J gene is TRBJ2-1, the V gene TRBV6-1; 7 bases map to TRBD2. The germline CDR1 and CDR2 sequences are MNHNS and SASEGT. The CDR3 consists of 15 residues. J lost 0 bases, V lost 7 bases, and 6 bases had no gene match. The CDR3 coding sequence is TGTGCCAGCATTGGACTAGAGAGCTCCTACAATGAGCAGTTCTTC. Protein sequence: CASIGLESSYNEQFF.

V is TRBV28 and J is TRBJ2-6; either TRBD1 or TRBD2 may supply D (6 bases each). V lost 7 bases, J lost 0 bases, and 22 bases lay in between. Germline V gives CDR1 MDHEN, CDR2 SYDVKM. This CDR3 is 19 amino acids long. DNA of the CDR3: TGTGCCAGCAACTCCTTCGGGGGCCTAGAAAGCTCTGGGGCCAACGTCCTGACTTTC. It encodes CASNSFGGLESSGANVLTF.

There are a few counts of this clonotype. The V call is TRBV6-5, the J call TRBJ2-5; 11 nucleotides match TRBD1. There are 14 residues in the CDR3. Germline V gives CDR1 MNHEY, CDR2 SVGAGI. J lost 5 bases, V lost 4 bases, and 3 bases had no gene match. CDR3 sequence: CASSWDRGGETQYF. The DNA of the CDR3 is TGTGCCAGCAGTTGGGACAGGGGGGGGGAGACCCAGTACTTC.

The table lists this clonotype with many counts. The chain is built from TRBV7-8 and TRBJ2-3, with D uncertain. The germline V gene has CDR1 SGHVS and CDR2 FQNEAQ. Trimming left V 0 bases short and J 6 bases short, with 10 bases between. The CDR3 runs 14 residues. The CDR3: CASSLARYADTQYF. In DNA, the CDR3 is TGTGCCAGCAGCTTAGCCCGCTATGCGGATACGCAGTATTTT.

The V gene is TRBV15, the J gene TRBJ2-3; tentative D call: TRBD1 (6 bases). Looked up from germline, CDR1 is LNHNV and CDR2 is YYDKDF (reference sequence). V lost 1 base and J lost 4, with 15 bases in between. There are 16 residues in the CDR3. The CDR3 sequence: CATSRVGGRGSDTQYF. CDR3 bases: TGTGCCACCAGCAGAGTTGGGGGCCGAGGATCAGATACGCAGTATTTT.

The sample holds many counts of this clonotype. The chain couples TRBV4-3 to TRBJ2-7; possibly TRBD2 for D (5 bases). CDR1 LGHNA and CDR2 YSLEER come from the germline V gene. The CDR3 covers 13 residues. V dropped 2 bases and J dropped 3 bases, with 8 bases sitting between them. The CDR3 sequence: CASSQNEGYEQYF. The CDR3 DNA sequence: TGCGCCAGCAGCCAAAACGAGGGCTACGAGCAGTACTTC.

This clonotype showed up many times. The V call is TRBV6-6, the J call TRBJ1-5, with unresolved D. The CDR3 runs to 13 residues. V was pared by 5 bases and J by 0 bases, with 5 bases between. Germline loops: CDR1 MNHNY, CDR2 SVGAGI (reference sequence). The CDR3 protein is CASSTHSNQPQHF. In DNA form, the CDR3 reads TGTGCCAGCAGTACCCATAGCAATCAGCCCCAGCATTTT.

The genes are TRBV11-2 and TRBJ2-5; the match to TRBD2 covers 12 bases. Germline V gene sequence: CDR1 SGHAT, CDR2 FQNNGV. The ends lost 4 bases at V and 5 bases at J; junction bases unmatched: 20. This CDR3 region has 20 residues. CDR3 amino acids: CASSSYHRTSGNQLVETQYF. The DNA of the CDR3 is TGTGCCAGCAGCTCATACCACCGGACTAGCGGGAACCAGCTCGTGGAGACCCAGTACTTC. Filled out from reference TRBV11-2 and TRBJ2-5, the complete variable domain reads EAGVAQSPRYKIIEKRQSVAFWCNPISGHATLYWYQQILGQGPKLLIQFQNNGVVDDSQLPKDRFSAERLKGVDSTLKIQPAKLEDSAVYLCASSSYHRTSGNQLVETQYFGPGTRLLVL.